In this sample, the clone carrying this T cell receptor (beta chain) turned up a few times. The DNA is omitted, as the CDR3 cannot be located on it reliably, and the CDR3 follows TCRdb's listing. The entry originates in a study of low-dose radiotherapy and immunotherapy resistance in tumors. About the study: Patients of Cohort 1 had 0.5 Gy fractions every 2 weeks, which summed to 6.5 Gy. Every six weeks patients received intravenous ipilimumab 1 mg/kg, and every two weeks they received intravenous nivolumab 240 mg.

Gene-specific TRAV and TRBV primers were used for first-strand cDNA, covering alpha and beta chains. For amplifying TCRs, the PCR ran for around 20 cycles with Phusion, which was used together with a constant-region primer and the adapter on the V primers. One entry per CDR3 protein, called by TCRdb with MiXCR from the reads. This table has 65,000 to 85,000 distinct CDR3 sequences, 15% to 20% appearing once. Time point of the sample: after trial treatment. Regarding treatment: LDRT plus nivolumab, ipilimumab, low-dose cyclophosphamide and aspirin (RACIN trial). Low-dose radiotherapy and low-dose cyclophosphamide, together with aspirin, ipilimumab and nivolumab, were given to donors. Here the sequenced sample was PBMCs, taken after low-dose radiotherapy plus immunotherapy. The sequence derives from a male donor with prostate cancer.

CDR3 residues: CASSPQGTTNTGELFFFF. The gene calls are TRBV5-4 and TRBJ2-2; the table's D call of TRBD1 was not tested on the DNA. Germline-derived CDR1 and CDR2 are SGHNT and YYREEE (reference sequence). The length of the CDR3 is 18 amino acids, counting both ends.